The entry that follows covers one TCR beta chain sequence. Profiling relied on immunoSEQ multiplex PCR, and the TCRdb table lists in-frame clones only, not all of them. Among 150,000 or so clones listed, approximately 91% were seen once. There are 13 residues in the CDR3. V was shortened by 0 bases and J by 5 bases, with 7 bases between the two germline ends. Germline V gene sequence: CDR1 KGHSH, CDR2 LQKENI. The data originate from a study of T cell responses to AZD1222 COVID-19 vaccine. The chain couples TRBV18 to TRBJ1-2, with D possibly being TRBD1 (5 bases). This sequence was found in an adult who received the AZD1222 COVID-19 vaccine. The sample was peripheral blood, taken 28 days after the second AZD1222 dose. The CDR3 is CASSPPGLYGYTF. DNA of the CDR3: TGTGCCAGCTCACCACCGGGACTTTATGGCTACACCTTC.